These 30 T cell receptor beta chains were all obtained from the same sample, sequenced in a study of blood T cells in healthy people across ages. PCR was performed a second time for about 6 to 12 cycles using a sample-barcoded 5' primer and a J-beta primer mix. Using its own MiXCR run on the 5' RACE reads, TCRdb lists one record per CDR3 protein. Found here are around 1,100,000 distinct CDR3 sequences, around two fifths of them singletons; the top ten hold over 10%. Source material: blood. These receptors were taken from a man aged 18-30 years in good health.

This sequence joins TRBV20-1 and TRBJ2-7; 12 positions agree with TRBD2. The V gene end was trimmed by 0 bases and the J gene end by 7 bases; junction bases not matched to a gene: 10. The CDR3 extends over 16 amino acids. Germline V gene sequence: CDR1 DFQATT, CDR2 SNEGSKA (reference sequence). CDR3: CSARDLAGGRYNEQYF. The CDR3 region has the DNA TGCAGTGCTAGAGATCTAGCGGGGGGGCGATACAATGAGCAGTACTTC.

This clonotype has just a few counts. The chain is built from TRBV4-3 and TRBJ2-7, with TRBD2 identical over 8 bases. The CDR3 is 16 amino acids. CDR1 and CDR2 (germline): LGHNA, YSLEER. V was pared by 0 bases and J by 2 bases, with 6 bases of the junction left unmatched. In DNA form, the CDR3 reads TGCGCCAGCAGCCAAGATCCCGGGACTAGAGCCTACGAGCAGTACTTC. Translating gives CASSQDPGTRAYEQYF.

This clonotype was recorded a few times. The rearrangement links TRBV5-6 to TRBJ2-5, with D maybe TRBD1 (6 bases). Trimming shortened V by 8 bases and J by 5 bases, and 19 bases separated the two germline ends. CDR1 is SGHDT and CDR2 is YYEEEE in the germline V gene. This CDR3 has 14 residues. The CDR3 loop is CASGGKQGFETQYF. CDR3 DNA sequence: TGTGCCAGTGGGGGAAAACAGGGTTTTGAGACCCAGTACTTC. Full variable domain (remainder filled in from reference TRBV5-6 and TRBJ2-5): DAGVTQSPTHLIKTRGQQVTLRCSPKSGHDTVSWYQQALGQGPQFIFQYYEEEERQRGNFPDRFSGHQFPNYSSELNVNALLLGDSALYLCASGGKQGFETQYFGPGTRLLVL.

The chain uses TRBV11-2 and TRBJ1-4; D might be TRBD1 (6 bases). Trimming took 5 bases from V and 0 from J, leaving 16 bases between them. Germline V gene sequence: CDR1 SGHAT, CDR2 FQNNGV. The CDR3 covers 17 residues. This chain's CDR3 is CASSPSPGTTTNEKLFF. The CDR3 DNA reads TGTGCCAGCAGCCCTAGCCCCGGGACAACAACTAATGAAAAACTGTTTTTT.

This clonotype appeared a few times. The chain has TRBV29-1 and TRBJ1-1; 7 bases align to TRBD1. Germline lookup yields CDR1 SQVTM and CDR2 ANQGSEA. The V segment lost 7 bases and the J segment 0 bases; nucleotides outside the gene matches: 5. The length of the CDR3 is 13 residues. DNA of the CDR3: TGCAGCGCCGGGACAGCGTTGAACACTGAAGCTTTCTTT. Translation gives CSAGTALNTEAFF.

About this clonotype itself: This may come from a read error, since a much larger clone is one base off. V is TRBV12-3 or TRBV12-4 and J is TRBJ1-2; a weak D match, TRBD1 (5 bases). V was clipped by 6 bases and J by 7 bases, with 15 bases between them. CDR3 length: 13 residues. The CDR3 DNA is TGTGCCAGCAGATCTAGGACACGGGTTGGCTACACCTTC. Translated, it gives CASRSRTRVGYTF.

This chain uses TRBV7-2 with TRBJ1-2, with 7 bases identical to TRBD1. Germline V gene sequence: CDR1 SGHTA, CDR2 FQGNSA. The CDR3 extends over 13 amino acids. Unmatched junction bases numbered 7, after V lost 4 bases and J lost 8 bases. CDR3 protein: CASSSPGTVGYTF. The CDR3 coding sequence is TGTGCCAGCAGCTCCCCCGGGACAGTCGGCTACACCTTC. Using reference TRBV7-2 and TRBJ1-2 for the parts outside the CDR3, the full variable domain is GAGVSQSPSNKVTEKGKDVELRCDPISGHTALYWYRQSLGQGLEFLIYFQGNSAPDKSGLPSDRFSAERTGGSVSTLTIQRTQQEDSAVYLCASSSPGTVGYTFGSGTRLTVV.

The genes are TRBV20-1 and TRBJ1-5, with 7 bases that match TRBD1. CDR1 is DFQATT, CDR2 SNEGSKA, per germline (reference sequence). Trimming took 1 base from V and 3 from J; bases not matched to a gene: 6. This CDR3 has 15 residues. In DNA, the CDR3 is TGCAGTGCTAGAGGAACGGGACAGATCAATCAGCCCCAGCATTTT. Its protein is CSARGTGQINQPQHF.

This CDR3 is CSARGNRGDSVHEQYF. The CDR3 DNA is TGCAGTGCTAGAGGCAACAGGGGGGATTCGGTTCATGAGCAGTACTTC. This chain links TRBV20-1 with TRBJ2-7, with 8 nucleotides matching TRBD1. Germline loops: CDR1 DFQATT, CDR2 SNEGSKA (reference sequence). CDR3 length: 16 amino acids. Trimming removed 1 base from V and 7 bases from J; junction bases left unmatched: 15.

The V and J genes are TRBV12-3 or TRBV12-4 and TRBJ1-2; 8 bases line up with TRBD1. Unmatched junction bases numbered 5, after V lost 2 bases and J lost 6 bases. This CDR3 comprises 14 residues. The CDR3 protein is CASSLSETGDGYTF. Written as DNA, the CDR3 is TGTGCCAGCAGTTTATCCGAGACAGGGGATGGCTACACCTTC.

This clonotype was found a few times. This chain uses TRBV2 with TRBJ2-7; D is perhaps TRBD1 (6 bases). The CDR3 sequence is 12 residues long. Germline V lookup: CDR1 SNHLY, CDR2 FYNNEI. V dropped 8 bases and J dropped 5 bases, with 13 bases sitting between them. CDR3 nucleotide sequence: TGTGCCAGCGCGCGACAGGCTCACGAGCAGTACTTC. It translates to CASARQAHEQYF.

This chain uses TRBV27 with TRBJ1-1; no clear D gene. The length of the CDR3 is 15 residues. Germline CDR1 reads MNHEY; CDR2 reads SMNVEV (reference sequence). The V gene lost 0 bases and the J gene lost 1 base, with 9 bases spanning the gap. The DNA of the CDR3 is TGTGCCAGCAGTTTATCGGCAGCGAGGAACACTGAAGCTTTCTTT. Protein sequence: CASSLSAARNTEAFF.

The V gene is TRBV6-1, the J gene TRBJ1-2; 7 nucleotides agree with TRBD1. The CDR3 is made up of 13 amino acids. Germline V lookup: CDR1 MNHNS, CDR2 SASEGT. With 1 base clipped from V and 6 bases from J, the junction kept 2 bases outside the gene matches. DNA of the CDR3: TGTGCCAGCAGTGAAGTGACAGGGAATGGCTACACCTTC. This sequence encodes CASSEVTGNGYTF.

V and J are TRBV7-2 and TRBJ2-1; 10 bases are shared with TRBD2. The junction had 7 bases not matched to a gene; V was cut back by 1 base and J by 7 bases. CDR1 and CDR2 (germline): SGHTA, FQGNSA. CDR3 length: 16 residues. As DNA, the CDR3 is TGTGCCAGCAGCTTAGGAGGGACTAGCGTCAGGAATGAGCAGTTCTTC. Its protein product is CASSLGGTSVRNEQFF.

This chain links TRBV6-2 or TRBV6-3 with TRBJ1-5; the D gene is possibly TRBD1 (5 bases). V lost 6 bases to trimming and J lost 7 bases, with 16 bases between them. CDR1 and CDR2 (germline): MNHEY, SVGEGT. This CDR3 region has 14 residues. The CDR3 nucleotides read TGTGCCAGCAGAAGCGGCAGGTGGGACCAGCCCCAGCATTTT. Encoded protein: CASRSGRWDQPQHF.

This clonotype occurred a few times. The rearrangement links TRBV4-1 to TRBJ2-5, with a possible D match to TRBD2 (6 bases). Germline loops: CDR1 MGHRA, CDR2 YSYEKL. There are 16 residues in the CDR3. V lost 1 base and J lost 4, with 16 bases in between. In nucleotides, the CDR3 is TGCGCCAGCAGCCAAGTTGGCGGGGCCAAGACAGAGACCCAGTACTTC. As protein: CASSQVGGAKTETQYF.

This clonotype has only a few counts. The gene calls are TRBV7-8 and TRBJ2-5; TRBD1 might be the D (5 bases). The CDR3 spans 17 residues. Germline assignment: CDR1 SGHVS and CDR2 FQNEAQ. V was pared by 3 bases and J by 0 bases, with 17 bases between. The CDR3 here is CASSFYSRTRNQETQYF. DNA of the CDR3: TGTGCCAGCAGCTTTTACTCTAGGACACGAAACCAAGAGACCCAGTACTTC. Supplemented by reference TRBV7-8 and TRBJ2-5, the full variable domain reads GAGVSQSPRYKVAKRGQDVALRCDPISGHVSLFWYQQALGQGPEFLTYFQNEAQLDKSGLPSDRFFAERPEGSVSTLKIQRTQQEDSAVYLCASSFYSRTRNQETQYFGPGTRLLVL.

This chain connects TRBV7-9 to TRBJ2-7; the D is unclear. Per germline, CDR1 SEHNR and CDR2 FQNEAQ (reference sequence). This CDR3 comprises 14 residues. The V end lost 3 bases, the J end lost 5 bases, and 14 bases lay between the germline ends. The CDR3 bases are TGTGCCAGCAGCTTGCAAACTATTAGGCACGAGCAGTACTTC. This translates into CASSLQTIRHEQYF.

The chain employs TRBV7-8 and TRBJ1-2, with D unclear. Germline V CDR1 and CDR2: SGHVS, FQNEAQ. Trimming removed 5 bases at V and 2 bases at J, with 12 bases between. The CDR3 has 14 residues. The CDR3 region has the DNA TGTGCCAGCAGCCCTCCTTCCGAAAACTATGGCTACACCTTC. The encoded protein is CASSPPSENYGYTF.

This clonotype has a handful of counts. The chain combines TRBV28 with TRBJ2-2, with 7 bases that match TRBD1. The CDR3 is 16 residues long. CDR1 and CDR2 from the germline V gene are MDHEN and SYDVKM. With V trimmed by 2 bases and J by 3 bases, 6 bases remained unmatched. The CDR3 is CASSLIQGQDTGELFF. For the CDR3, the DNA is TGTGCCAGCAGTTTAATACAGGGGCAGGACACCGGGGAGCTGTTTTTT. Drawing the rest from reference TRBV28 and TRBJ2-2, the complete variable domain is DVKVTQSSRYLVKRTGEKVFLECVQDMDHENMFWYRQDPGLGLRLIYFSYDVKMKEKGDIPEGYSVSREKKERFSLILESASTNQTSMYLCASSLIQGQDTGELFFGEGSRLTVL.

In DNA form, the CDR3 reads TGTGCCAGCAGCCCCAGGGGTGTGGGATTGTTGGATTATGGCTACACCTTC. Translating gives CASSPRGVGLLDYGYTF. V gene TRBV5-6 combines with J gene TRBJ1-2, with D perhaps matching TRBD1 (6 bases). The CDR3 spans 17 residues. V lost 4 bases and J lost 5, with 24 bases in between. CDR1 is SGHDT, CDR2 YYEEEE, per germline. The whole variable domain, remainder taken from reference TRBV5-6 and TRBJ1-2, is DAGVTQSPTHLIKTRGQQVTLRCSPKSGHDTVSWYQQALGQGPQFIFQYYEEEERQRGNFPDRFSGHQFPNYSSELNVNALLLGDSALYLCASSPRGVGLLDYGYTFGSGTRLTVV.

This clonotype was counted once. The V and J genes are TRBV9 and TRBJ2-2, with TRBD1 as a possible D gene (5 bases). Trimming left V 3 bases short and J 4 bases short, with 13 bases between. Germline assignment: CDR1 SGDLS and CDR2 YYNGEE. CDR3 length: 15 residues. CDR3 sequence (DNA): TGTGCCAGCAGCGGCCGACAGTTATCCACCGGGGAGCTGTTTTTT. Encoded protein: CASSGRQLSTGELFF.

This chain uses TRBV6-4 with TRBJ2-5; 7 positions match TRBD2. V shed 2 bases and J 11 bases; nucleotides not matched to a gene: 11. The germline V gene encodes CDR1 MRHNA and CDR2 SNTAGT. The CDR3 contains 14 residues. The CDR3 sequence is CASSDGGGYNEQYF. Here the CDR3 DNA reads TGTGCCAGCAGTGACGGCGGGGGTTACAATGAGCAGTACTTC.

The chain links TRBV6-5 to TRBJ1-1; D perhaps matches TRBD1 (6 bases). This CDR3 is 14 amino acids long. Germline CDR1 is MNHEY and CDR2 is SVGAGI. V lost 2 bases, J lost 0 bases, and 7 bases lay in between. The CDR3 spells CASSYGGLNTEAFF. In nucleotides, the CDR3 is TGTGCCAGCAGTTACGGGGGCTTGAACACTGAAGCTTTCTTT.

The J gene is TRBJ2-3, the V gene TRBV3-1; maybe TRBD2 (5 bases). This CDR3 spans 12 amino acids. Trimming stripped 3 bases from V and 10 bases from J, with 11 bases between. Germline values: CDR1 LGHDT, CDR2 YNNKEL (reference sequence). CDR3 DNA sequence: TGTGCCAGCAGCCATACTAGAGAAGCGCAGTATTTT. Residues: CASSHTREAQYF.

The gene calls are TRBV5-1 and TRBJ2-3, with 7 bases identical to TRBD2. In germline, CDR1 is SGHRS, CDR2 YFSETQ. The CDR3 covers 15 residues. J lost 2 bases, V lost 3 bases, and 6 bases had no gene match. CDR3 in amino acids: CASSWELAITDTQYF. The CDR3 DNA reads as TGCGCCAGCAGCTGGGAACTAGCGATCACAGATACGCAGTATTTT.

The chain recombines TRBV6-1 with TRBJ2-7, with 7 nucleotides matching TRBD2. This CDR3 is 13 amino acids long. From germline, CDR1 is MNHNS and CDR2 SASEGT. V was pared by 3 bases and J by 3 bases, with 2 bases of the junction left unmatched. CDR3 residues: CASSEGLNYEQYF. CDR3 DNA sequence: TGTGCCAGCAGTGAGGGACTAAACTACGAGCAGTACTTC.

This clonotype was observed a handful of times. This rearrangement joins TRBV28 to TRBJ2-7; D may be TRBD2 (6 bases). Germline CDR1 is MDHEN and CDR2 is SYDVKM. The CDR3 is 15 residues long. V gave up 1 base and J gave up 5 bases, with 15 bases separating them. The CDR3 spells CASSLSPGTVNEQYF. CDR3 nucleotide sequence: TGTGCCAGCAGTTTATCACCGGGGACTGTCAACGAGCAGTACTTC. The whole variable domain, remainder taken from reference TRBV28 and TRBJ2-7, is DVKVTQSSRYLVKRTGEKVFLECVQDMDHENMFWYRQDPGLGLRLIYFSYDVKMKEKGDIPEGYSVSREKKERFSLILESASTNQTSMYLCASSLSPGTVNEQYFGPGTRLTVT.

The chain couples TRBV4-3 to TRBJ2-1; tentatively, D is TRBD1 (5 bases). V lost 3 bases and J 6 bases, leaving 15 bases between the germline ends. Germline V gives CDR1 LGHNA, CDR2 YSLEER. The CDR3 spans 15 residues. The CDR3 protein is CASSHESGQVNEQFF. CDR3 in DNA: TGCGCCAGCAGCCACGAATCCGGACAAGTCAATGAGCAGTTCTTC.

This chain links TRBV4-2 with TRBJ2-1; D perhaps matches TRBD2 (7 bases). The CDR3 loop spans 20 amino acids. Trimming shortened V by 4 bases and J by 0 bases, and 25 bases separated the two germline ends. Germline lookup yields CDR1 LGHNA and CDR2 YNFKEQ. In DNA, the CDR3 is TGTGCCAGCAGCCCCATCGTATGGGGGGCGGGGGCAAGCTCCTACAATGAGCAGTTCTTC. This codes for CASSPIVWGAGASSYNEQFF.